This TCR beta chain was retrieved from a study of T cells after yellow fever vaccination. Findings and limits, study-wide: A large majority of primary-vaccination clones showed up again after the booster (roughly 95% CD4, 88% CD8).

MiXCR, run by TCRdb on the 5' RACE reads, gives a single entry per CDR3 protein. The table lists roughly 500,000 distinct CDR3 sequences, around 21% of them singletons. In this sample, this clonotype turned up many times. The target antigen is unknown. Trimming removed 1 base at V and 6 bases at J, with 6 bases between. The CDR3 contains 13 residues. Germline V gene lookup returns CDR1 SGHTA and CDR2 FQGNSA. The V gene is TRBV7-2, the J gene TRBJ2-2; D gene unclear. The specimen was PBMCs, collected 15 days after the yellow fever booster vaccination. This receptor was taken from a man aged 25-40 years who received the YFV17D yellow fever vaccine. This CDR3 reads CASSLGQSGELFF. CDR3 in DNA: TGTGCCAGCAGCTTAGGCCAGTCCGGGGAGCTGTTTTTT. Complete variable domain (other parts from reference TRBV7-2 and TRBJ2-2): GAGVSQSPSNKVTEKGKDVELRCDPISGHTALYWYRQSLGQGLEFLIYFQGNSAPDKSGLPSDRFSAERTGGSVSTLTIQRTQQEDSAVYLCASSLGQSGELFFGEGSRLTVL.